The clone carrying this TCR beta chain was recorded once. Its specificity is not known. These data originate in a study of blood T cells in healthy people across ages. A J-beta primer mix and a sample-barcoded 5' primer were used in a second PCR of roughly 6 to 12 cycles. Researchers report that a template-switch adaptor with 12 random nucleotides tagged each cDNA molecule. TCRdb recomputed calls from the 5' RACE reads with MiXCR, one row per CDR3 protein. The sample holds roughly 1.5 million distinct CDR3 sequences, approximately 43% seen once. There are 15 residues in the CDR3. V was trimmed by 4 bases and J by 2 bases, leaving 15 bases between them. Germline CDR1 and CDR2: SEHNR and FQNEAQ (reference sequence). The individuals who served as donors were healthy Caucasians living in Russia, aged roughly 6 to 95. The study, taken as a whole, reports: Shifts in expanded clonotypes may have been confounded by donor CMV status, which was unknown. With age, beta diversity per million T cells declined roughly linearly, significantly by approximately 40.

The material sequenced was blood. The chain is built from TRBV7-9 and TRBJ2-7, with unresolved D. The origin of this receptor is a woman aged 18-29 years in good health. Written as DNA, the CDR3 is TGTGCCAGCAGCTCAGCGCTCGTCCCACCCTACGAGCAGTACTTC. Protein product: CASSSALVPPYEQYF. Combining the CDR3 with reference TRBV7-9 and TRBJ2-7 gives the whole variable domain DTGVSQNPRHKITKRGQNVTFRCDPISEHNRLYWYRQTLGQGPEFLTYFQNEAQLEKSRLLSDRFSAERPKGSFSTLEIQRTEQGDSAMYLCASSSALVPPYEQYFGPGTRLTVT.